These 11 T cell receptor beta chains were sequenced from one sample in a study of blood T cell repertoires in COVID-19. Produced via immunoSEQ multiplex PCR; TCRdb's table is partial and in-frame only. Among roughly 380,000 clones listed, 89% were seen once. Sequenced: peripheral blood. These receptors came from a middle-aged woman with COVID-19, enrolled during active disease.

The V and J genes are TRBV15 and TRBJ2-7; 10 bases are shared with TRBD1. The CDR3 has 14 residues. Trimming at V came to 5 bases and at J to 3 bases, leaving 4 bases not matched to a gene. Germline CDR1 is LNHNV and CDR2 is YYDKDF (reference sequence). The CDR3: CATSRDRGLYEQYF. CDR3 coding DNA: TGTGCCACCAGCCGGGACAGGGGTCTCTACGAGCAGTACTTC.

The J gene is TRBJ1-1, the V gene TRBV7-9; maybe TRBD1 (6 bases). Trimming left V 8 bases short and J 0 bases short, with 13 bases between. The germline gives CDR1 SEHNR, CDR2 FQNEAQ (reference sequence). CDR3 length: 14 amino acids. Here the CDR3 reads CASEQGPMNTEAFF. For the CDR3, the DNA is TGTGCCAGCGAACAGGGTCCCATGAACACTGAAGCTTTCTTT.

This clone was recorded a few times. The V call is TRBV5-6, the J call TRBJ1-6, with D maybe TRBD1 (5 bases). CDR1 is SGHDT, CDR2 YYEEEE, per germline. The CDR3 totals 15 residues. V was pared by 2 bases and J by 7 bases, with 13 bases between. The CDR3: CASSLRTLQNSPLHF. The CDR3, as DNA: TGTGCCAGCAGCTTAAGGACACTGCAAAATTCACCCCTCCACTTT.

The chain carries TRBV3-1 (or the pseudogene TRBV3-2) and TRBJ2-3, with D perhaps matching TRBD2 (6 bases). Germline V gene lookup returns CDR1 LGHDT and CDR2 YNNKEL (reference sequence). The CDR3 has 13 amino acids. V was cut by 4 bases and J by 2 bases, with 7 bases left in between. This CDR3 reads CASSRLDTDTQYF. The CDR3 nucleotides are TGTGCCAGCAGCCGACTAGACACAGATACGCAGTATTTT.

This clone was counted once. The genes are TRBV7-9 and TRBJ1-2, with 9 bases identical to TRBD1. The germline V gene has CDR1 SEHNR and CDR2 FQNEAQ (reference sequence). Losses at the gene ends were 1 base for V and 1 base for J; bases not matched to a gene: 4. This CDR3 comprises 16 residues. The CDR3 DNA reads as TGTGCCAGCAGCTTAGGGGGGACAGGGAGTAACTATGGCTACACCTTC. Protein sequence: CASSLGGTGSNYGYTF.

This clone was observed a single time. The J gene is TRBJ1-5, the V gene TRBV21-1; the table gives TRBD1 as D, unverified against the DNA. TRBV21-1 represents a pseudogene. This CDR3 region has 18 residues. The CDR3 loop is CASNSLGQESYSNQPQHF. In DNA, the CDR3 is TGTGCCAGCAATTCTCTGGGACAGGAATCCTATAGCAATCAGCCCCAGCATTTT.

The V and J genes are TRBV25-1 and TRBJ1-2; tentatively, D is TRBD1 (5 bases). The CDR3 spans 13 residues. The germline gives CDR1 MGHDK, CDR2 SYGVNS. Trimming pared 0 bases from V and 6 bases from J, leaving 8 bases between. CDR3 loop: CASSEYPGDGYTF. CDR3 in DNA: TGTGCCAGCAGTGAATACCCGGGGGATGGCTACACCTTC.

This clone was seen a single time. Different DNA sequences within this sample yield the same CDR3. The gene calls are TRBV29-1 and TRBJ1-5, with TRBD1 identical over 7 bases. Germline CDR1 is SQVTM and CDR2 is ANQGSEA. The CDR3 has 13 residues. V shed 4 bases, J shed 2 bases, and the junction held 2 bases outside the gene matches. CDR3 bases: TGCAGCGTTGGACAGGGTGGCAATCAGCCCCAGCATTTT. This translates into CSVGQGGNQPQHF.

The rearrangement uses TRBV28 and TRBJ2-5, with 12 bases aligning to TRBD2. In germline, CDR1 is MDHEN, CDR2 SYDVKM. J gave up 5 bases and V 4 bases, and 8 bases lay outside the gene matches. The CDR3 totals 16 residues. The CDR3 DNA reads TGTGCCAGCAGTTCATTGACTAGCGGGAGATGGGAGACCCAGTACTTC. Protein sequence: CASSSLTSGRWETQYF.

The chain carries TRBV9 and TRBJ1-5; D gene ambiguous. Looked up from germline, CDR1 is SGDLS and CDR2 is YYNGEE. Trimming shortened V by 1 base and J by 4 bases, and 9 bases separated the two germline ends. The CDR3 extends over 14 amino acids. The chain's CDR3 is CASSVSDSNQPQHF. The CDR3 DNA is TGTGCCAGCAGCGTATCTGATAGTAATCAGCCCCAGCATTTT.

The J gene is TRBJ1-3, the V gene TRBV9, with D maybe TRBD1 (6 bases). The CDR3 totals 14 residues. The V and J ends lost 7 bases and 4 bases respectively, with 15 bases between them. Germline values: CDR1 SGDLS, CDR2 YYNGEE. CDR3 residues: CASGPTGLGNTIYF. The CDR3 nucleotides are TGTGCCAGCGGGCCAACAGGGCTCGGAAACACCATATATTTT.